The source of this T cell receptor beta chain is a study of response to subunit inactivated influenza vaccine. Study results and limitations: Researchers suggested that each seasonal influenza vaccination recruits few new T cells.

In TCRdb, the RT-PCR reads were re-called with MiXCR into one record per CDR3 protein. Of approximately 500,000 distinct CDR3 sequences in the sample, 10% to 15% are singletons; the top ten hold less than 15%. This clonotype was counted at least ten times. Its antigen is not known. Losses at the gene ends were 2 bases for V and 4 bases for J; bases not matched to a gene: 7. This CDR3 contains 16 residues. CDR1 MNHEY and CDR2 SVGAGI come from the germline V gene. This TCR derives from a man in his fifties or sixties who received an inactivated influenza vaccine. The sequencing here drew on PBMCs from blood, taken about 6 weeks after vaccination. The genes are TRBV6-5 and TRBJ2-7; 11 bases agree with TRBD1. CDR3 coding DNA: TGTGCCAGCAGTTACCTGGGACAGGGGGAAGGTTACGAGCAGTACTTC. This sequence encodes CASSYLGQGEGYEQYF.